The entry below describes one T cell receptor (beta chain). These data belong to a study of blood T cell repertoires in COVID-19. Measured with immunoSEQ multiplex PCR; TCRdb has only the in-frame clones, and not every one. The sample has fewer than 20,000 clones, roughly 89% seen once; the top ten hold less than 9.5%. After removal of 1 base from V and 5 bases from J, the junction contained 8 bases not matched to a gene. The CDR3 has 16 amino acids. CDR1 and CDR2 (germline): SGHNT, YENEEA. This TCR was recovered from a human donor in a cohort sampled during active COVID-19. The sample comprised peripheral blood. This sequence joins TRBV11-3 and TRBJ2-1; the match to TRBD2 covers 7 bases. CDR3 sequence reads: CASSLGFGGRNNEQFF. The CDR3 nucleotides are TGTGCCAGCAGCTTAGGGTTTGGCGGGAGAAACAATGAGCAGTTCTTC.